This T cell receptor (beta chain) appears in the sequencing data of a study of blood T cells in healthy people across ages. Study outcomes and limitations: Donor CMV status was unknown, possibly confounding expanded clonotype changes. The study found TCR beta diversity correlated strongly with naive T cell percentage. Roughly linearly, TCR beta diversity per million T cells fell as age increased.

The germline CDR1 and CDR2 sequences are DFQATT and SNEGSKA (reference sequence). Between the trimmed V and J ends, which lost 3 bases and 2 bases, there was a span of 17 bases. The CDR3 extends over 15 amino acids. For the second PCR, which ran for roughly 6 to 12 cycles, a sample-barcoded 5' primer and a J-beta primer mix were used. TCRdb used MiXCR to reprocess the 5' RACE reads, holding one entry per CDR3 protein. The top ten hold roughly 23% of the sample, which has about 970,000 distinct CDR3 sequences, just over 50% seen once. As regards this clonotype: The antigen remains unidentified.

Material: blood. This receptor was taken from a woman aged 55-69 years in good health. This sequence joins TRBV20-1 and TRBJ2-7; D is possibly TRBD2 (6 bases). The CDR3 DNA follows: TGCAGTGCTAGCGGGGGACCACTAAGCCCCTACGAGCAGTACTTC. Its translation is CSASGGPLSPYEQYF.